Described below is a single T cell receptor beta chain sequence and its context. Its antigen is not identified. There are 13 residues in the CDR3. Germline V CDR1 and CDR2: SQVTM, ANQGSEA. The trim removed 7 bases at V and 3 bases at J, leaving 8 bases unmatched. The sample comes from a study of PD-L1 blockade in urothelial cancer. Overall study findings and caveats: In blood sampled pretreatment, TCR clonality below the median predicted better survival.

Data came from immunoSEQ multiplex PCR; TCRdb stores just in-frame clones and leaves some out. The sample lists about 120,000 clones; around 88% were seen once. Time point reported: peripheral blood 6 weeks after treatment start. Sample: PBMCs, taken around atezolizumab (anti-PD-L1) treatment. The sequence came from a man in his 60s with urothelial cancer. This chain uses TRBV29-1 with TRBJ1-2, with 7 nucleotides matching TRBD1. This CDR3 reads CSESSGTDYGYTF. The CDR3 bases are TGCAGCGAGTCATCCGGGACAGACTATGGCTACACCTTC.